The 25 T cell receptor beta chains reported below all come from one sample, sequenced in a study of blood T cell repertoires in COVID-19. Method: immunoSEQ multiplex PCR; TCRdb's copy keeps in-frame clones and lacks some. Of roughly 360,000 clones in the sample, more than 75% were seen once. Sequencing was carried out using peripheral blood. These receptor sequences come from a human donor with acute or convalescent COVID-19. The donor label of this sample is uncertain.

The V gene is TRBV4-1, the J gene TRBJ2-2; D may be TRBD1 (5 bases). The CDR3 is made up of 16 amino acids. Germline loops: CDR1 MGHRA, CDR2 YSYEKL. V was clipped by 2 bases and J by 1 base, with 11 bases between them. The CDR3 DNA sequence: TGCGCCAGCAGCCAAATCCGGCAGGGGAACACCGGGGAGCTGTTTTTT. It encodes CASSQIRQGNTGELFF.

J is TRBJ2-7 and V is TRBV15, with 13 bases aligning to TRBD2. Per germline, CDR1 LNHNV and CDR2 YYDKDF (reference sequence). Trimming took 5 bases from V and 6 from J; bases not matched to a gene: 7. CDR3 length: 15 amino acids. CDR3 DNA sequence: TGTGCCACCAGCGTCGGACTAGCGGGAGTGGCCGAGCAGTACTTC. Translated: CATSVGLAGVAEQYF.

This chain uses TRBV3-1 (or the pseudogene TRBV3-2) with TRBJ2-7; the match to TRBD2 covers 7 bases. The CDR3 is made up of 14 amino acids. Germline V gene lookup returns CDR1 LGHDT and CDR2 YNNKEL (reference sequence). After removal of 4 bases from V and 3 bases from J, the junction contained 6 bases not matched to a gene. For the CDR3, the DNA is TGTGCCAGCAGCCGCGCTGCGGGAGTCTACGAGCAGTACTTC. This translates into CASSRAAGVYEQYF.

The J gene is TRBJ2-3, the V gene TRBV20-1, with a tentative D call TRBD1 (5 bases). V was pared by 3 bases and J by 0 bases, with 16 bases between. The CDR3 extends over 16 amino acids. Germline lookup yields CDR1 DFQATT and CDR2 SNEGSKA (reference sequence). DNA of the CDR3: TGCAGTGCTAGTAGGGGAACTGGATATAGCACAGATACGCAGTATTTT. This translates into CSASRGTGYSTDTQYF.

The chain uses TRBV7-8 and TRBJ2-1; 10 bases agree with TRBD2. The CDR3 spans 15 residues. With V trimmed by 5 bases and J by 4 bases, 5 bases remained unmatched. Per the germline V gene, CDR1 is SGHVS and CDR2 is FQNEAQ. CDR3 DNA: TGTGCCAGCAGCGGGGGACTAGCGCGTTACAATGAGCAGTTCTTC. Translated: CASSGGLARYNEQFF.

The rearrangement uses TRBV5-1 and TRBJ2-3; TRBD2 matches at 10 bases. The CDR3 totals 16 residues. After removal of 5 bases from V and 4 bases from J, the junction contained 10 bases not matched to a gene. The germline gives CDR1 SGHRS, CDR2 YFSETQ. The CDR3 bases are TGCGCCAGCAGTATTATAGCGGGAGGAAGTCCAGATACGCAGTATTTT. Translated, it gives CASSIIAGGSPDTQYF.

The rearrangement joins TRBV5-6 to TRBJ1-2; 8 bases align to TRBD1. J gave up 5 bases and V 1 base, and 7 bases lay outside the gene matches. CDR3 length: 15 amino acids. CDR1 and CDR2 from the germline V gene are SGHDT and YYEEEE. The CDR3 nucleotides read TGTGCCAGCAGCTTGAGTCTCAGGGGGCGTTATGGCTACACCTTC. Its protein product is CASSLSLRGRYGYTF. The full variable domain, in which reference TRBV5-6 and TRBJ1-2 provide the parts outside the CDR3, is DAGVTQSPTHLIKTRGQQVTLRCSPKSGHDTVSWYQQALGQGPQFIFQYYEEEERQRGNFPDRFSGHQFPNYSSELNVNALLLGDSALYLCASSLSLRGRYGYTFGSGTRLTVV.

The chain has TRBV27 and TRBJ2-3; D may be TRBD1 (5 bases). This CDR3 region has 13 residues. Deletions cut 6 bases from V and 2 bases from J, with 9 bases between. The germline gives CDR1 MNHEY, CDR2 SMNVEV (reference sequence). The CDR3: CASRLTATDTQYF. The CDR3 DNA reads TGTGCCAGCAGACTGACAGCCACAGATACGCAGTATTTT.

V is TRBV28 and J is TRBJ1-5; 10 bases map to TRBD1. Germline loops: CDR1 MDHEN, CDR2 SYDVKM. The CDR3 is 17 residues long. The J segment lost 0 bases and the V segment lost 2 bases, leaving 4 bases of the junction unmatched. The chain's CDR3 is CASSLPTGGDSNQPQHF. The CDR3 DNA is TGTGCCAGCAGTTTACCGACAGGGGGCGATAGCAATCAGCCCCAGCATTTT. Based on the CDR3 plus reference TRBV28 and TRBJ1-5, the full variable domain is DVKVTQSSRYLVKRTGEKVFLECVQDMDHENMFWYRQDPGLGLRLIYFSYDVKMKEKGDIPEGYSVSREKKERFSLILESASTNQTSMYLCASSLPTGGDSNQPQHFGDGTRLSIL.

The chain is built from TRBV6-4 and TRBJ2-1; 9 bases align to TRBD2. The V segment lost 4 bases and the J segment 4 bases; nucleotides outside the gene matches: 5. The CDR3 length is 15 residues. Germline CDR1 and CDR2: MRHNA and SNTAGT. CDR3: CASSVSGGTYNEQFF. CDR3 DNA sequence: TGTGCCAGCAGTGTAAGCGGGGGGACTTACAATGAGCAGTTCTTC.

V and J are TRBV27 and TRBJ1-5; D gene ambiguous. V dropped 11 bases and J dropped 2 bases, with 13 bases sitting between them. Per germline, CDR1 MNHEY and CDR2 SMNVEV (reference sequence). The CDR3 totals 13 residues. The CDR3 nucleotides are TGTGCCCTGGGGAACGGGGGCAATCAGCCCCAGCATTTT. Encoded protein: CALGNGGNQPQHF.

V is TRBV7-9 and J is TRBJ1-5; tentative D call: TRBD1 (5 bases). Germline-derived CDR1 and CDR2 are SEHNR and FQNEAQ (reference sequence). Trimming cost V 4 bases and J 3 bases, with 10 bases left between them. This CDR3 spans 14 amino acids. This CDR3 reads CASSSTALNQPQHF. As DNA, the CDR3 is TGTGCCAGCAGCTCGACAGCACTCAATCAGCCCCAGCATTTT.

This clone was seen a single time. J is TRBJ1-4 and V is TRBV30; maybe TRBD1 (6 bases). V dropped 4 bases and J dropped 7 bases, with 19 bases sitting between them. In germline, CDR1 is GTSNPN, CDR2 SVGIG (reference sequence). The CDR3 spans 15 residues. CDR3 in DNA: TGTGCCTGGACTCTGGGAAGGGGGGGTGGTGAAAAACTGTTTTTT. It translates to CAWTLGRGGGEKLFF. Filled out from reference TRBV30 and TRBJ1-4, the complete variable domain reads SQTIHQWPATLVQPVGSPLSLECTVEGTSNPNLYWYRQAAGRGLQLLFYSVGIGQISSEVPQNLSASRPQDRQFILSSKKLLLSDSGFYLCAWTLGRGGGEKLFFGSGTQLSVL.

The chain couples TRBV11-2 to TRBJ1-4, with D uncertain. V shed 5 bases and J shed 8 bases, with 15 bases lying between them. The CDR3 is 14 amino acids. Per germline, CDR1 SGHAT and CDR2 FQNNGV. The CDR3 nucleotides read TGTGCCAGCAGCCCGAGGACGGAGGACGAAAAACTGTTTTTT. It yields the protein CASSPRTEDEKLFF.

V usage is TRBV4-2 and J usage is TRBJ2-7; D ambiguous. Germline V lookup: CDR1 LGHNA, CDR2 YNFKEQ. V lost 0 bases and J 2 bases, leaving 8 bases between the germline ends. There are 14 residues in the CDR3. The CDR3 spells CASSQDPQTYEQYF. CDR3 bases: TGTGCCAGCAGCCAAGACCCCCAAACCTACGAGCAGTACTTC.

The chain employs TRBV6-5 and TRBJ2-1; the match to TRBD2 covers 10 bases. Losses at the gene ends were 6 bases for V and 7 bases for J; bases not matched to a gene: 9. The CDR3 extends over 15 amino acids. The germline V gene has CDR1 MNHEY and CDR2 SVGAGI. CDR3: CASRRLAGRRNEQFF. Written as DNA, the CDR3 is TGTGCCAGCAGGAGACTAGCGGGCCGAAGAAATGAGCAGTTCTTC.

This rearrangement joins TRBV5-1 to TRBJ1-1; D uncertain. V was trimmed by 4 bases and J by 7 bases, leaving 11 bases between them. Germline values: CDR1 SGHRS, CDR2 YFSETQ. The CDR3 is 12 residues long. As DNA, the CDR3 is TGCGCCAGCAGCCGCAACCAGGTTGAAGCTTTCTTT. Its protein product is CASSRNQVEAFF.

This CDR3 is CASSFLSAGSGNTIYF. The CDR3 DNA is TGTGCCAGCAGCTTTCTTAGCGCTGGTTCTGGAAACACCATATATTTT. This chain connects TRBV5-6 to TRBJ1-3; no reliable D call. Trimming removed 2 bases from V and 1 base from J, with 13 bases in between. Per the germline V gene, CDR1 is SGHDT and CDR2 is YYEEEE. The CDR3 is 16 amino acids.

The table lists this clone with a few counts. DNA for the CDR3: TGTGCCAGCAGCTTGGACATAAGAGGCAATGAGCAGTTCTTC. It specifies CASSLDIRGNEQFF. This chain connects TRBV7-9 to TRBJ2-1; D is perhaps TRBD1 (5 bases). CDR1 and CDR2 (germline): SEHNR, FQNEAQ (reference sequence). This CDR3 has 14 amino acids. Trimming left V 3 bases short and J 6 bases short, with 12 bases between.

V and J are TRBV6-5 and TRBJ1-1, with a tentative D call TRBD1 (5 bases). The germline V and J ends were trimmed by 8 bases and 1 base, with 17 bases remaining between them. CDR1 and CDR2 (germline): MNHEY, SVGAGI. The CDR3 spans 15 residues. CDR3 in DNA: TGTGCCAGCCCTGCTTACAGGAGAGAGAACACTGAAGCTTTCTTT. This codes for CASPAYRRENTEAFF.

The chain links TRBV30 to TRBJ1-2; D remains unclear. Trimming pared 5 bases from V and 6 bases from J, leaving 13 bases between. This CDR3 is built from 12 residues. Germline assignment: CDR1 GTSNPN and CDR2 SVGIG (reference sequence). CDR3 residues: CAWQTPKDGYTF. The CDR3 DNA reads TGTGCCTGGCAGACACCGAAGGATGGCTACACCTTC.

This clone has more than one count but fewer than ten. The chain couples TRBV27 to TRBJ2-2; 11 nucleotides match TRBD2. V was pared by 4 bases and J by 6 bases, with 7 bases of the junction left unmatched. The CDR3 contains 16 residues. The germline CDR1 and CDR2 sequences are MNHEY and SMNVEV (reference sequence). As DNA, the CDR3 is TGTGCCAGCAGTTGGATAGCGGGAGGGCCCTCCGGGGAGCTGTTTTTT. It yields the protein CASSWIAGGPSGELFF.

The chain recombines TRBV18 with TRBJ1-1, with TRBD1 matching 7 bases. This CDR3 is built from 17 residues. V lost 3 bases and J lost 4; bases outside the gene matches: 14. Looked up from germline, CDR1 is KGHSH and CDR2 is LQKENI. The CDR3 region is CASSPRGIDRAGTEAFF. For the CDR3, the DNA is TGTGCCAGCTCACCTCGGGGCATCGACAGGGCGGGCACTGAAGCTTTCTTT.

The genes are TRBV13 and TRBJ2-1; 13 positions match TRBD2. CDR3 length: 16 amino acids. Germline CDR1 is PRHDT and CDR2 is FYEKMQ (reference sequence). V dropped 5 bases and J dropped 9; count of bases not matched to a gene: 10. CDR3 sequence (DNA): TGTGCCAGCAGCCCACGGGGACTAGCGGGGAGAAGTGAGCAGTTCTTC. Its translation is CASSPRGLAGRSEQFF. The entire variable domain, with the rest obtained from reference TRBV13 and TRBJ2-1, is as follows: AAGVIQSPRHLIKEKRETATLKCYPIPRHDTVYWYQQGPGQDPQFLISFYEKMQSDKGSIPDRFSAQQFSDYHSELNMSSLELGDSALYFCASSPRGLAGRSEQFFGPGTRLTVL.

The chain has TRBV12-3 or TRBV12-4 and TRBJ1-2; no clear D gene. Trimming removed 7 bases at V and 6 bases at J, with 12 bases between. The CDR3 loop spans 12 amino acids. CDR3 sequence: CASTRGVDGYTF. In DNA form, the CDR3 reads TGTGCCAGCACCAGAGGTGTGGATGGCTACACCTTC.